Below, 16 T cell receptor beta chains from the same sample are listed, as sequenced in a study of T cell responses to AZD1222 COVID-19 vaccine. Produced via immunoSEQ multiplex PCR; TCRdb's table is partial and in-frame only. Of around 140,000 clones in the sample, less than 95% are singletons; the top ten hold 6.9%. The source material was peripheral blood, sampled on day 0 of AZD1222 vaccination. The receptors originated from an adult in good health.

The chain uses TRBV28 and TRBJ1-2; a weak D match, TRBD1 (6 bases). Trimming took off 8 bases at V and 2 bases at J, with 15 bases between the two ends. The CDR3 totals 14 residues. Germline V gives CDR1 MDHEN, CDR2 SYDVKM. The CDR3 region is CASDPTQGNYGYTF. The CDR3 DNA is TGTGCCAGCGATCCGACGCAGGGGAACTATGGCTACACCTTC.

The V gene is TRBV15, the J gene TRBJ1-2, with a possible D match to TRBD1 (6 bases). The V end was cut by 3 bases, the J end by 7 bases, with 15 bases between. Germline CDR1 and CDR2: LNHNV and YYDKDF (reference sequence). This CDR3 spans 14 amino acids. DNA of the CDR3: TGTGCCACCAGCAGCGTGGGACAAAGTGCTGGCTACACCTTC. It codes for CATSSVGQSAGYTF.

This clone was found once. CDR3 sequence (DNA): TGTGCCAGCAGCTTAACCGTGGGCAGAGTGACGAACACTGAAGCTTTCTTT. Translating it yields CASSLTVGRVTNTEAFF. V usage is TRBV7-9 and J usage is TRBJ1-1, with D unclear. Germline CDR1 reads SEHNR; CDR2 reads FQNEAQ (reference sequence). Trimming shortened V by 2 bases and J by 1 base, and 17 bases separated the two germline ends. This CDR3 comprises 17 residues.

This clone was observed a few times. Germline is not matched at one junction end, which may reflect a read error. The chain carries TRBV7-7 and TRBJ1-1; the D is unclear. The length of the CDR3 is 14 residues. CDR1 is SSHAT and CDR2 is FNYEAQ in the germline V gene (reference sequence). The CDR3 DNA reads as TGTGCTAGCAGCTTAGAAGAAGTGAACACTGAAGCTTTCTTT. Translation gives CASSLEEVNTEAFF.

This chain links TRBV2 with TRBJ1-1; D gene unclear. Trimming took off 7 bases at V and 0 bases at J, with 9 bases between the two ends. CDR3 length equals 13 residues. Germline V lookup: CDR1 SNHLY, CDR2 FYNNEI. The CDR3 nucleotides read TGTGCCAGCACCAGCGATTTGAACACTGAAGCTTTCTTT. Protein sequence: CASTSDLNTEAFF.

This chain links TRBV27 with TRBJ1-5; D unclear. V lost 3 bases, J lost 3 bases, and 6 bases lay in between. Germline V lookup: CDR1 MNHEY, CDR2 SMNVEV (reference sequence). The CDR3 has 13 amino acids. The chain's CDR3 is CASSLGVNQPQHF. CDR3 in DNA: TGTGCCAGCAGTTTGGGTGTCAATCAGCCCCAGCATTTT.

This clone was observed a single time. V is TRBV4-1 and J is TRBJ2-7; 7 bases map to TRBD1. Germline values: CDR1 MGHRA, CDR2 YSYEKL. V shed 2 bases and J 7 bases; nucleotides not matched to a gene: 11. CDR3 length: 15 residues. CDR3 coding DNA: TGCGCCAGCAGCCAACTATTTTCACAGGGGAGAGAGCAGTACTTC. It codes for CASSQLFSQGREQYF.

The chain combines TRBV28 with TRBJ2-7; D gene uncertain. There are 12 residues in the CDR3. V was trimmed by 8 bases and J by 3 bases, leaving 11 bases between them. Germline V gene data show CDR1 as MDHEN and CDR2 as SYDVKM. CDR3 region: CASGQNSYEQYF. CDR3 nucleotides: TGTGCCAGCGGGCAGAACAGCTACGAGCAGTACTTC. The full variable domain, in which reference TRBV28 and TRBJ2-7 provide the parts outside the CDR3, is DVKVTQSSRYLVKRTGEKVFLECVQDMDHENMFWYRQDPGLGLRLIYFSYDVKMKEKGDIPEGYSVSREKKERFSLILESASTNQTSMYLCASGQNSYEQYFGPGTRLTVT.

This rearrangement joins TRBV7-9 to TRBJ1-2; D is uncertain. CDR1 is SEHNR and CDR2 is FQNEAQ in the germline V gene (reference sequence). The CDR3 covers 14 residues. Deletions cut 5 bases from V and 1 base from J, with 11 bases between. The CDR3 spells CASSPFPVNYGYTF. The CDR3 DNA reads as TGTGCCAGCAGCCCCTTCCCCGTTAACTATGGCTACACCTTC.

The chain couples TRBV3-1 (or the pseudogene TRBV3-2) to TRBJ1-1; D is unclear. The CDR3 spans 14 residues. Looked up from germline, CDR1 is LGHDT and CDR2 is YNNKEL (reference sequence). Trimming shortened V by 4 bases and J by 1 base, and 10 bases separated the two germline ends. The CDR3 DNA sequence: TGTGCCAGCAGCCCAATGGCAGGGAACACTGAAGCTTTCTTT. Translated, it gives CASSPMAGNTEAFF.

This CDR3 is CASSLNQGGVYEQYF. Written as DNA, the CDR3 is TGTGCCAGCAGTTTGAACCAGGGAGGGGTCTACGAGCAGTACTTC. The rearrangement joins TRBV28 to TRBJ2-7, with 7 bases that match TRBD2. The ends lost 3 bases at V and 3 bases at J; junction bases unmatched: 8. Germline CDR1 and CDR2: MDHEN and SYDVKM. The CDR3 runs to 15 residues.

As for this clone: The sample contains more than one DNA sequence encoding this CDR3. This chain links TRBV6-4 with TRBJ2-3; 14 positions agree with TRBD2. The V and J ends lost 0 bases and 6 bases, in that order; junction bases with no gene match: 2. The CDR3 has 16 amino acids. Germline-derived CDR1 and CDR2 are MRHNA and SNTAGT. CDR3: CASSDSTSGGADTQYF. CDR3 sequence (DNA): TGTGCCAGCAGTGACTCGACTAGCGGGGGGGCCGATACGCAGTATTTT.

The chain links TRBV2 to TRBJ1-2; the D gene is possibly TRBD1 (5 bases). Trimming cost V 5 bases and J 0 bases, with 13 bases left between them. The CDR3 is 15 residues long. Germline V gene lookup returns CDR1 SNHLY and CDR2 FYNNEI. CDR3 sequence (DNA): TGTGCCAGCAGTCTCTACATGGGGCCTAACTATGGCTACACCTTC. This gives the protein CASSLYMGPNYGYTF. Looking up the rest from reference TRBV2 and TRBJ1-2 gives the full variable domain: EPEVTQTPSHQVTQMGQEVILRCVPISNHLYFYWYRQILGQKVEFLVSFYNNEISEKSEIFDDQFSVERPDGSNFTLKIRSTKLEDSAMYFCASSLYMGPNYGYTFGSGTRLTVV.

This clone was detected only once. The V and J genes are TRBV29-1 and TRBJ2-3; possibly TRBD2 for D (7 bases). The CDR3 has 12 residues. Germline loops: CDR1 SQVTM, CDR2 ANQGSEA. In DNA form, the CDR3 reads TGCGGAGTCGGGGGGCGAACAGATACGCAGTATTTT. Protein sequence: CGVGGRTDTQYF.

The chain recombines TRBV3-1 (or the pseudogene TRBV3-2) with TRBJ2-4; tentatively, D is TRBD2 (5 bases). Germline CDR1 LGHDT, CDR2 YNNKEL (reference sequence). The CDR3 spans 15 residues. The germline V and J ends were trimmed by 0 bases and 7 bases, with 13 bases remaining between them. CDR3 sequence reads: CASSQDHGVRNIQYF. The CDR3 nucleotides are TGTGCCAGCAGCCAAGATCACGGGGTTAGGAACATTCAGTACTTC.

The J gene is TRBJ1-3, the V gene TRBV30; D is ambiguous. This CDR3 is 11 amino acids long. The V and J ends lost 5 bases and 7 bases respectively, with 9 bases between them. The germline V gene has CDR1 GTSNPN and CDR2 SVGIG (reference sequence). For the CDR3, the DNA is TGTGCCTGGGCCGAGAGGAACACCATATATTTT. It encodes CAWAERNTIYF.